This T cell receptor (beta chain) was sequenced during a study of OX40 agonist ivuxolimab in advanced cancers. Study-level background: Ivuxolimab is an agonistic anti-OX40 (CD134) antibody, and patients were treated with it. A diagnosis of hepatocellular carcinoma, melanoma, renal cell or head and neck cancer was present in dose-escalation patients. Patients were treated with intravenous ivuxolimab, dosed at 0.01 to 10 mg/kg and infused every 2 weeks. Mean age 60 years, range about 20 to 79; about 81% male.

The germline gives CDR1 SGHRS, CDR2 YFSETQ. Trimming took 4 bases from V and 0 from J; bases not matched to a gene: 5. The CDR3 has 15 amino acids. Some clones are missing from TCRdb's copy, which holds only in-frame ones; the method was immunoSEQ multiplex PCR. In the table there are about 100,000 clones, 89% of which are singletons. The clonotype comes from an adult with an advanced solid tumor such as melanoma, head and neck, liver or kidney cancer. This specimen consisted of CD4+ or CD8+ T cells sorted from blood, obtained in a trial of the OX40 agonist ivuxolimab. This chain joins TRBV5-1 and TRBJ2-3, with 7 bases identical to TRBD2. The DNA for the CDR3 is TGCGCCAGCAGCCGGATCGGGGGGAGCACAGATACGCAGTATTTT. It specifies CASSRIGGSTDTQYF.